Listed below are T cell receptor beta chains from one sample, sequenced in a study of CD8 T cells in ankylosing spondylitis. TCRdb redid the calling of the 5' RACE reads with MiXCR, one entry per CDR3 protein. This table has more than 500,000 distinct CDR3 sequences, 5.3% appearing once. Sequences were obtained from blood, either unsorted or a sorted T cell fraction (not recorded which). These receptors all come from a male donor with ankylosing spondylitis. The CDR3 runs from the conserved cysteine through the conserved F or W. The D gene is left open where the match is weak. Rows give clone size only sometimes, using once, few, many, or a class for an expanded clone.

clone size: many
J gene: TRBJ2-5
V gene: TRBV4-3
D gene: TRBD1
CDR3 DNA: TGCGCCAGCAGCCAAGACGACAGGGTTGGGGGAGAGACCCAGTACTTC
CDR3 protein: CASSQDDRVGGETQYF

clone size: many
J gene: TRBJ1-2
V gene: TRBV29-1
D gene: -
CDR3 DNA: TGCAGCGTCGGAGGCTTTTCGGTGTTTAGCTCTGGCTACACCTTC
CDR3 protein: CSVGGFSVFSSGYTF

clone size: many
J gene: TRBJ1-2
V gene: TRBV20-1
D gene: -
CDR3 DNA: TGCAGTGCTAGCGTTCCAGGAAAAGTATTTGGCTACACCTTC
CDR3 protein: CSASVPGKVFGYTF

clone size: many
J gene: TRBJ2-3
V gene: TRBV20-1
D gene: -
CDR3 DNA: TGCAGTGCTAGATCGACAGGCACAGATACGCAGTATTTT
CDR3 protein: CSARSTGTDTQYF

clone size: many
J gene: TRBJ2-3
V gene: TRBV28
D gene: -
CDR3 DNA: TGTGCCAGCAGCCGGGGACTCCACGGTCTCACAGATACGCAGTATTTT
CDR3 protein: CASSRGLHGLTDTQYF

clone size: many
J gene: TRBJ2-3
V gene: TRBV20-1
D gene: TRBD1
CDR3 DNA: TGCAGTGCCACGGACAGGGAGATTGTAACAGATACGCAGTATTTT
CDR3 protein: CSATDREIVTDTQYF

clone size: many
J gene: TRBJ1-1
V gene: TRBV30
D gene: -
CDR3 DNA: TGTGCCTGGACGGCAGCCCTGAACACTGAAGCTTTCTTT
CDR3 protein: CAWTAALNTEAFF

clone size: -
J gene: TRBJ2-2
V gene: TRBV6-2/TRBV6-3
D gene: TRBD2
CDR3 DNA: TGTGCCAGCAGTTACCCTAGCGGGGGATCGAACACCGGGGAGCTGTTTTTT
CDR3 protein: CASSYPSGGSNTGELFF

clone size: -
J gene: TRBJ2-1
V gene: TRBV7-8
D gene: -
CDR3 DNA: TGTGCCAGCACCTCGATCGGCAGCTCCTACAATGAGCAGTTCTTC
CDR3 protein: CASTSIGSSYNEQFF

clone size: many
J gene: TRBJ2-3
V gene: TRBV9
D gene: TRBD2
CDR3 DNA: TGTGCCAGCAGCGTAAGGTTCTTAGCGGGGGAAACAGATACGCAGTATTTT
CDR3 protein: CASSVRFLAGETDTQYF

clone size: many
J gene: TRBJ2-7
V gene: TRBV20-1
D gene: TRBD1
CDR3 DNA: TGCAGTGCCCCAAGTAGGGACAGGAGCTCCTACGAGCAGTACTTC
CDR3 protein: CSAPSRDRSSYEQYF

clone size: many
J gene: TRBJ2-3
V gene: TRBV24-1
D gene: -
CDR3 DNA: TGTGCCACCAGTGATTTGCATTTCGGGGGGCTGGATACGCAGTATTTT
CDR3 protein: CATSDLHFGGLDTQYF

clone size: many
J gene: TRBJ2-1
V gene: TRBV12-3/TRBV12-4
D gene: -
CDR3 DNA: TGTGCCAGCAGTCGACTAGTAAATGAGCAGTTCTTC
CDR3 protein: CASSRLVNEQFF

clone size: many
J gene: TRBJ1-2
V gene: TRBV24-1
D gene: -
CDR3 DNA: TGTGCCACCGAGATGGGGGAGGATGGCTACACCTTC
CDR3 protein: CATEMGEDGYTF

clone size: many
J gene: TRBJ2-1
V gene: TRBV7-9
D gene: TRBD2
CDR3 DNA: TGTGCCAGCAGTTCCGGGACTAGCGGGAAAGGCAATGAGCAGTTCTTC
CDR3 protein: CASSSGTSGKGNEQFF

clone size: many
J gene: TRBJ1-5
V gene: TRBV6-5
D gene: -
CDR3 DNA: TGTGCCAGCAGTTACGCAGGGGTCAGTCAGCCCCAGCATTTT
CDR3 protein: CASSYAGVSQPQHF

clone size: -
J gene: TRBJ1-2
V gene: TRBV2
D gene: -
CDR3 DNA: TGTGCCAGCAGTGAGGCCGGCTATGGCTACACCTTC
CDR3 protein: CASSEAGYGYTF

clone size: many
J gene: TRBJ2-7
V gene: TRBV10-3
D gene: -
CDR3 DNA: TGTGCCATCAGTGACCCCCCCCCGTCCGAGCAGTACTTC
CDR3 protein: CAISDPPPSEQYF

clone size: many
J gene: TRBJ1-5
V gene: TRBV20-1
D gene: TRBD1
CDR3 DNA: TGCAGTGCCGACAGGGGGGCCAATCAGCCCCAGCATTTT
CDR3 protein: CSADRGANQPQHF

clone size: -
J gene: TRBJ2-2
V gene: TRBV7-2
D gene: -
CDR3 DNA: TGTGCCAGCAGCGAGGGGGTTGGGTGGACCGGGGAGCTGTTTTTT
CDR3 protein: CASSEGVGWTGELFF

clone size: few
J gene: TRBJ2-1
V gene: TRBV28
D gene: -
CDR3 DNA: TGTGCCAGCAGTTTACTCGGAGTCTACAATGAGCAGTTCTTC
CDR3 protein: CASSLLGVYNEQFF

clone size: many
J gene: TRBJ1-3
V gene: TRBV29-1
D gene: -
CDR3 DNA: TGCAGCGTTGCTACCCTAGGCTCTGGAAACACCATATATTTT
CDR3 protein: CSVATLGSGNTIYF

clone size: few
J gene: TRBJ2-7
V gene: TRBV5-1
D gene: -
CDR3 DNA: TGCGCCAGCAGCTTTAGCTTCACAACCTACGAGCAGTACTTC
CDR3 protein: CASSFSFTTYEQYF

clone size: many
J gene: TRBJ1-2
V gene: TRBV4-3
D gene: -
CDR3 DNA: TGCGCCAGCAGCCAAGTGTTTAACCGGGACGACCTCTATGGCTACACCTTC
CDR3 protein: CASSQVFNRDDLYGYTF

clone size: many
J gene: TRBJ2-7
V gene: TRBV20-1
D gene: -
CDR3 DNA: TGCAGTGCTAGACCCCAGGGACCCGAGCAGTACTTC
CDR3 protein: CSARPQGPEQYF

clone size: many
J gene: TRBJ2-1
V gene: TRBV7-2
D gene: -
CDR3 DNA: TGTGCCAGCAGCGCCAACCTAGCGAGCTCCTACAATGAGCAGTTCTTC
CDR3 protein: CASSANLASSYNEQFF

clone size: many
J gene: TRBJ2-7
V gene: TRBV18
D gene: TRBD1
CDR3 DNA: TGTGCCAGTTCCGGGACAGGGGGCTCCGAGCAGTACTTC
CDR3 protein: CASSGTGGSEQYF

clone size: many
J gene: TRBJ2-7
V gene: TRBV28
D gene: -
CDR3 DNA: TGTGCCAGCGTGGCCAGGGGCGGGTTTTCGTACGAGCAGTACTTC
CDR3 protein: CASVARGGFSYEQYF

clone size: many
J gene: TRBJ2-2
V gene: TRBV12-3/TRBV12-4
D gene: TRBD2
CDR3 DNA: TGTGCCAGCAGCCCATATAGCGGGGGGGCTTCCACCGGGGAGCTGTTTTTT
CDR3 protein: CASSPYSGGASTGELFF

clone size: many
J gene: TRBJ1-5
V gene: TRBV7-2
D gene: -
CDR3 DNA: TGTGCCAGCAGCGCCGGGTCGCTAGGGGCCCAGCATTTT
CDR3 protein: CASSAGSLGAQHF

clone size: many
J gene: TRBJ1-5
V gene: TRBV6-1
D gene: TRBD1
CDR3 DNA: TGTGCCAGCAGTGGACAGGGATCGGGCAATCAGCCCCAGCATTTT
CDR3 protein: CASSGQGSGNQPQHF

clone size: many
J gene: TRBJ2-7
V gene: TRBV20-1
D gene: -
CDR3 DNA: TGCAGTGCGTGGCTCCACAGCTCCTACGAGCAGTACTTC
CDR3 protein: CSAWLHSSYEQYF

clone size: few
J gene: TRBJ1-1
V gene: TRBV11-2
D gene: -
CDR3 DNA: TGTGCCAGCAGCTTAGATCGGGGTCAAGCTTTCTTT
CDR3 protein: CASSLDRGQAFF

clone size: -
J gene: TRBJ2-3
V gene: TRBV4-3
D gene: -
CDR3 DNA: TGCGCCAGCAGCCAACAGTATCGGGACTTCACAGATACGCAGTATTTT
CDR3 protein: CASSQQYRDFTDTQYF

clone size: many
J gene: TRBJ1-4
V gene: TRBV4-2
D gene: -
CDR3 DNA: TGTGCCAGCAGCCAAGACCTCAGAGGGGGGAATGAAAAACTGTTTTTT
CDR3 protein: CASSQDLRGGNEKLFF

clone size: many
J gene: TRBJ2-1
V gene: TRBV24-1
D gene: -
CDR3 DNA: TGTGCCACCAGTGATTTAGGGATAAACAATGAGCAGTTCTTC
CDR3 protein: CATSDLGINNEQFF

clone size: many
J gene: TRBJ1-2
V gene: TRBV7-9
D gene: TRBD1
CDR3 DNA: TGTGCCAGCAGCTTAGGACAGGGGAGTTCTGGCTACACCTTC
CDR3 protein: CASSLGQGSSGYTF

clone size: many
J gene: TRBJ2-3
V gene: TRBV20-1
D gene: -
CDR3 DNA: TGCAGTGCGAGGGACGCAGGTCCAGATACGCAGTATTTT
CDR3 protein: CSARDAGPDTQYF

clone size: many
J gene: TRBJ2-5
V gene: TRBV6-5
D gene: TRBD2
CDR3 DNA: TGTGCCAGCAGTTCTAGCGGGGGCCAAGAGACCCAGTACTTC
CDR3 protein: CASSSSGGQETQYF

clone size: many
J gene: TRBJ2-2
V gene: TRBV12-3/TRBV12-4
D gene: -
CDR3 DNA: TGTGCCAGCAGTCTCATCGTGAACACCGGGGAGCTGTTTTTT
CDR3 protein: CASSLIVNTGELFF

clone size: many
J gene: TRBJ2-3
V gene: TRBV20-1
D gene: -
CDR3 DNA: TGCAGTGCCCGGGACTGGTCCACAGATACGCAGTATTTT
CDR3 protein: CSARDWSTDTQYF

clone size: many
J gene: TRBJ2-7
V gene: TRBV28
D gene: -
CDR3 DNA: TGTGCCAGCAGTTTTTGGAGCTCCTACGAGCAGTACTTC
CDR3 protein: CASSFWSSYEQYF

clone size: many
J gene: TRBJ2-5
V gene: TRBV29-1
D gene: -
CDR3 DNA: TGCAGCGTTGAAGGGCGGTTCCTAGGGACCCAGTACTTC
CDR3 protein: CSVEGRFLGTQYF

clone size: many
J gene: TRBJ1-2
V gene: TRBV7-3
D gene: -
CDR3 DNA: TGTGCCAGCAGCCCCGCGGGGGACTATGGCTACACCTTC
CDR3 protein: CASSPAGDYGYTF

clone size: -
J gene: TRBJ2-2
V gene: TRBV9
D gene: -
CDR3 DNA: TGTGCCAGCAGCAAAGGAGGAGGACAAAACACCGGGGAGCTGTTTTTT
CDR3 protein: CASSKGGGQNTGELFF

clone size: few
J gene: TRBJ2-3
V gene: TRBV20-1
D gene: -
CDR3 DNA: TGCAGTGCTTGGCCTGGAGCACAAGGAACAGATACGCAGTATTTT
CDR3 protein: CSAWPGAQGTDTQYF

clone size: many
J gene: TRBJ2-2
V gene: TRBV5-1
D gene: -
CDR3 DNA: TGCGCCAGCAGCGATTTTCAGGGTTCAGCCGGGGAGCTGTTTTTT
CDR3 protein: CASSDFQGSAGELFF

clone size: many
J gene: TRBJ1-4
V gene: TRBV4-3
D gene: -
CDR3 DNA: TGCGCCAGCAGCCCCGGGACGGCGGATACTCTTGCAACTAATGAAAAACTGTTTTTT
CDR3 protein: CASSPGTADTLATNEKLFF

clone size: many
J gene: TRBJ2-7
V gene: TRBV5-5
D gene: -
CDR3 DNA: TGTGCCAGCAGCTACAGGATTGGAGGGAACTCCTACGAGCAGTACTTC
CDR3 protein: CASSYRIGGNSYEQYF

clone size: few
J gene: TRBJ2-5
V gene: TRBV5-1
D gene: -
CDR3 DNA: TGCGCCAGCAGCGACGCAACCGGGGGCGGTGAGACCCAGTACTTC
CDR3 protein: CASSDATGGGETQYF

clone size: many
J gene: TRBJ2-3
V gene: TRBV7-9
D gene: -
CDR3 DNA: TGTGCCAGCAGCCCTTTTACCACAGATACGCAGTATTTT
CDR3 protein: CASSPFTTDTQYF

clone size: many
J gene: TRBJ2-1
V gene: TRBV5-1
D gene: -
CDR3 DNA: TGCGCCAGCAGCTTGGACAGTATTTACAATGAGCAGTTCTTC
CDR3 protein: CASSLDSIYNEQFF

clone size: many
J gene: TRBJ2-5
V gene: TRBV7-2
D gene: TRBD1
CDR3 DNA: TGTGCCAGCAGCAAGGGGACAGTCGCACAAGAGACCCAGTACTTC
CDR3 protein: CASSKGTVAQETQYF

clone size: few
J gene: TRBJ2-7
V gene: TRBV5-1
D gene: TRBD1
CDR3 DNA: TGCGCCAGCAGCTACAGGGGGCTCCCCTACGAGCAGTACTTC
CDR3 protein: CASSYRGLPYEQYF

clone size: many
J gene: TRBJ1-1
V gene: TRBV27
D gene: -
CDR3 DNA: TGTGCCAGCAGTCCCCGGGACCAAATGAACACTGAAGCTTTCTTT
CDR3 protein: CASSPRDQMNTEAFF

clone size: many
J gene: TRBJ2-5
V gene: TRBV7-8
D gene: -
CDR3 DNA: TGTGCCAGCAGCTTTGATTGGCAGGGTCACTACCAAGAGACCCAGTACTTC
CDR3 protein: CASSFDWQGHYQETQYF

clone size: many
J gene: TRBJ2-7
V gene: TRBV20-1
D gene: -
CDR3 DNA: TGCAGTGCGTACCGGGACGGATTCTTCTACGAGCAGTACTTC
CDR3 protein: CSAYRDGFFYEQYF

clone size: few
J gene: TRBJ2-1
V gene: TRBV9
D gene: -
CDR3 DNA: TGTGCCAGCAGCCCCCAAACAGGGATACTGGTTGAGCAGTTCTTC
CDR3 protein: CASSPQTGILVEQFF

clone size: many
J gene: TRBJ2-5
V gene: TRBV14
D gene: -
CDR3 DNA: TGTGCCAGCAGCCAAGAGGTACAGACCCAGTACTTC
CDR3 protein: CASSQEVQTQYF